The 6 T cell receptor beta chains below were found in one sample sequenced in a study of shared clonotypes between healthy human individuals. Clones were read by immunoSEQ multiplex PCR, and TCRdb kept only the in-frame ones, dropping some. Altogether millions of clones are present, about 95% being singletons, with the ten largest covering 0.85% to 1.2%. CD8 cells regarded as naive lacked CD45RO, were positively chosen for CCR7, and omitted terminally differentiated effector memory CD45RA+ cells. Material for sequencing was naive CD8+ T cells sorted from blood. These receptor sequences come from a man between 18 and 35 years old in good health.

The chain couples TRBV5-1 to TRBJ1-6; TRBD1 aligns across 7 bases. Germline CDR1 and CDR2: SGHRS and YFSETQ. This CDR3 has 16 amino acids. J was trimmed by 2 bases and V by 3 bases; bases with no gene match: 5. CDR3 DNA sequence: TGCGCCAGCAGCTGGGGACAGCAAACCTATAATTCACCCCTCCACTTT. Its translation: CASSWGQQTYNSPLHF.

This clone has only one observation. This chain uses TRBV28 with TRBJ1-1; 9 bases agree with TRBD1. V shed 5 bases and J 5 bases; nucleotides not matched to a gene: 15. Germline-derived CDR1 and CDR2 are MDHEN and SYDVKM. This CDR3 is 17 amino acids long. CDR3 in amino acids: CASSGDREIWRGTEAFF. CDR3 sequence (DNA): TGTGCCAGCAGTGGGGACAGGGAAATTTGGCGGGGGACTGAAGCTTTCTTT.

To note about this clone: The DNA is omitted, as the CDR3 cannot be located on it reliably, and the CDR3 follows TCRdb's listing. The chain has TRBV27 and TRBJ1-1; TRBD1 reflects the table's D call only, with no check against the DNA. Germline values: CDR1 MNHEY, CDR2 SMNVEV (reference sequence). With termini counted, the CDR3 has 15 amino acids. CDR3 sequence reads: CASSSSTGLGAAAFF.

The chain is built from TRBV5-1 and TRBJ2-3; D unresolved. Trimming took 7 bases from V and 1 from J, leaving 10 bases between them. The CDR3 consists of 13 residues. Germline values: CDR1 SGHRS, CDR2 YFSETQ. The chain's CDR3 is CASSDGGTDTQYF. The CDR3 bases are TGCGCCAGCTCCGACGGAGGCACAGATACGCAGTATTTT.

The CDR3 protein is CAISVGKAGYGYTF. The CDR3 DNA follows: TGTGCCATCAGTGTGGGGAAAGCAGGCTATGGCTACACCTTC. The rearrangement uses TRBV10-3 and TRBJ1-2; the D is unclear. V lost 4 bases to trimming and J lost 4 bases, with 13 bases between them. Germline V gene data show CDR1 as ENHRY and CDR2 as SYGVKD. The CDR3 runs 14 residues.

The sample holds a few counts of this clone. This chain links TRBV25-1 with TRBJ2-7; no firm D call. CDR3 size: 12 residues. V gave up 4 bases and J gave up 0 bases, with 4 bases separating them. Germline V gene data show CDR1 as MGHDK and CDR2 as SYGVNS. In DNA, the CDR3 is TGTGCCAGCAGTGCCAGCTCCTACGAGCAGTACTTC. Translating gives CASSASSYEQYF.